These 9 T cell receptor beta chains were sequenced from one sample in a study of blood T cell repertoires in COVID-19. Measured with immunoSEQ multiplex PCR; TCRdb has only the in-frame clones, and not every one. The sample contains about 180,000 clones, 89% of which appear only once. The sample was peripheral blood. Receptor source: a man aged 18 to 35 who had recovered from COVID-19.

V usage is TRBV7-6 and J usage is TRBJ2-7; D gene ambiguous. Trimming pared 1 base from V and 6 bases from J, leaving 4 bases between. Looked up from germline, CDR1 is SGHVS and CDR2 is FNYEAQ. There are 11 residues in the CDR3. CDR3 residues: CASSLDREQYF. In DNA form, the CDR3 reads TGTGCCAGCAGCTTAGATCGCGAGCAGTACTTC.

The rearrangement uses TRBV13 and TRBJ2-3; 9 bases agree with TRBD1. The CDR3 spans 17 residues. Germline trimming cut 5 bases from V and 3 bases from J; bases unmatched to any gene: 12. Germline loops: CDR1 PRHDT, CDR2 FYEKMQ (reference sequence). Written as DNA, the CDR3 is TGTGCCAGCAGCCCCACCGGGACAGGGAGGAGGACAGATACGCAGTATTTT. Translated, it gives CASSPTGTGRRTDTQYF.

The CDR3 coding sequence is TGTGCCAGCAGTTCGTCTTCCCTTAATAATTCACCCCTCCACTTT. This translates into CASSSSSLNNSPLHF. The chain combines TRBV6-5 with TRBJ1-6; D is unresolved. CDR3 length: 15 amino acids. Trimming cost V 4 bases and J 5 bases, with 12 bases left between them. CDR1 is MNHEY, CDR2 SVGAGI, per germline.

The chain links TRBV7-2 to TRBJ2-3, with TRBD2 matching 8 bases. Per the germline V gene, CDR1 is SGHTA and CDR2 is FQGNSA. There are 14 residues in the CDR3. The trim removed 1 base at V and 6 bases at J, leaving 3 bases unmatched. The CDR3 loop reads CASSLDGRADTQYF. The CDR3 DNA is TGTGCCAGCAGCTTAGACGGGAGGGCCGATACGCAGTATTTT.

The chain links TRBV9 to TRBJ1-4, with a weak D call TRBD1 (5 bases). Germline assignment: CDR1 SGDLS and CDR2 YYNGEE. Trimming took 4 bases from V and 2 from J, leaving 15 bases between them. CDR3 length: 16 residues. CDR3 loop: CASSQGRTLTNEKLFF. CDR3 nucleotide sequence: TGTGCCAGCAGCCAGGGAAGGACACTGACTAATGAAAAACTGTTTTTT.

J is TRBJ1-1 and V is TRBV6-6; 8 bases agree with TRBD1. V lost 7 bases, J lost 3 bases, and 7 bases stayed unmatched. The germline CDR1 and CDR2 sequences are MNHNY and SVGAGI (reference sequence). This CDR3 has 14 amino acids. DNA of the CDR3: TGTGCCAGCAATAATCAGGGGGCTCACACTGAAGCTTTCTTT. Protein sequence: CASNNQGAHTEAFF.

This clone was observed a single time. V gene TRBV12-3 or TRBV12-4 combines with J gene TRBJ1-3; D unclear. V gave up 8 bases and J gave up 0 bases, with 8 bases separating them. The CDR3 consists of 13 residues. The CDR3 spells CASVRHSGNTIYF. The CDR3 bases are TGTGCCAGCGTGAGGCACTCTGGAAACACCATATATTTT.

V is TRBV10-3 and J is TRBJ2-7; possible D gene TRBD1, 8 bases. Trimming cost V 2 bases and J 4 bases, with 12 bases left between them. Looked up from germline, CDR1 is ENHRY and CDR2 is SYGVKD. The CDR3 has 14 amino acids. The CDR3, as DNA: TGTGCCATCAGTGAGGGACAGGGAGGGTACGAGCAGTACTTC. Encoded protein: CAISEGQGGYEQYF.

The CDR3 DNA reads as TGTGCCAGCAGCCCCCTAGATCTCGGGACAAAGGCCACCATATATTTT. This codes for CASSPLDLGTKATIYF. The chain combines TRBV3-1 (or the pseudogene TRBV3-2) with TRBJ1-3, with D possibly being TRBD1 (6 bases). This CDR3 has 16 amino acids. In germline, CDR1 is LGHDT, CDR2 YNNKEL (reference sequence). Trimming removed 4 bases from V and 9 bases from J, with 22 bases in between.